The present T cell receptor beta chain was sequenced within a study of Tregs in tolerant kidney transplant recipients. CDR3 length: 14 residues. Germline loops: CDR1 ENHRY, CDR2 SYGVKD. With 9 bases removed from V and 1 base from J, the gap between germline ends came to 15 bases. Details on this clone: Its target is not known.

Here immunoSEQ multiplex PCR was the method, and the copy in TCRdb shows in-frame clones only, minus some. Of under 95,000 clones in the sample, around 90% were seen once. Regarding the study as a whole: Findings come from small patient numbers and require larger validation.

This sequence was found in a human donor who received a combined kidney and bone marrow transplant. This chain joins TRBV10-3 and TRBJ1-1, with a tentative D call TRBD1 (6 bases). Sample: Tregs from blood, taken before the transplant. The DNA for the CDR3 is TGTGCCATACGGATAGGGGGACAGAACACTGAAGCTTTCTTT. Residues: CAIRIGGQNTEAFF.